This T cell receptor beta chain was documented in a study of monozygotic twins with inflammatory bowel disease. cDNA for each sample came from eight separate reactions. TCRdb re-analyzed the 5' RACE reads; it lists each CDR3 protein once, without DNA. The sample is made up of about 380,000 distinct CDR3 sequences, and the top ten hold 2% to 3% of it. CDR1 is SQVTM, CDR2 ANQGSEA, per germline. The CDR3 contains 12 residues. This receptor was obtained from a human donor with ulcerative colitis or Crohn's disease, or a healthy co-twin of an affected twin (not recorded which). Sequencing used blood. The genes are TRBV29-1 and TRBJ1-2. The CDR3 reads CGGNWASYGYTF. The variable domain in full, completed from reference TRBV29-1 and TRBJ1-2, reads SAVISQKPSRDICQRGTSLTIQCQVDSQVTMMFWYRQQPGQSLTLIATANQGSEATYESGFVIDKFPISRPNLTFSTLTVSNMSPEDSSIYLCGGNWASYGYTFGSGTRLTVV.